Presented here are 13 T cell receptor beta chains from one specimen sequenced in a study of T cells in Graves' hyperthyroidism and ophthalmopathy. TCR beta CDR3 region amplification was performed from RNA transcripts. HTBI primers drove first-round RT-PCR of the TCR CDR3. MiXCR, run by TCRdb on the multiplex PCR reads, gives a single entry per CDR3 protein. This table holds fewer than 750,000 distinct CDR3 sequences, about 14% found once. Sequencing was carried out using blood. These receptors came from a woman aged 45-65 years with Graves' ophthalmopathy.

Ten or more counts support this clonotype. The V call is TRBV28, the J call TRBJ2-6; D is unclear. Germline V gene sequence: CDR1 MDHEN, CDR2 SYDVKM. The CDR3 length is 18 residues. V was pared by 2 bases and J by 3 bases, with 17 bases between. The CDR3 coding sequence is TGTGCCAGCAGTTTACCCCCGACCCCGGCTGGTGGGGCCAACGTCCTGACTTTC. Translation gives CASSLPPTPAGGANVLTF.

The CDR3 DNA follows: TGTGCCAGCAGTTTAAGGGGCCTTAATGAAAAACTGTTTTTT. Its translation: CASSLRGLNEKLFF. The chain joins TRBV13 to TRBJ1-4; D might be TRBD1 (5 bases). The CDR3 length is 14 residues. The germline V gene encodes CDR1 PRHDT and CDR2 FYEKMQ (reference sequence). Trimming took off 6 bases at V and 4 bases at J, with 12 bases between the two ends.

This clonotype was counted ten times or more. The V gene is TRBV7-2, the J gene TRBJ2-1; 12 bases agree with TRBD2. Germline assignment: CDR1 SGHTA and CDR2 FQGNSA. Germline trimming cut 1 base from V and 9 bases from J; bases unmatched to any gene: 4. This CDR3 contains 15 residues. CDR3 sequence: CASSLGLAGDLEQFF. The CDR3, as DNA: TGTGCCAGCAGCTTAGGACTAGCGGGAGACCTTGAGCAGTTCTTC. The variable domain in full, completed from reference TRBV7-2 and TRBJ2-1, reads GAGVSQSPSNKVTEKGKDVELRCDPISGHTALYWYRQSLGQGLEFLIYFQGNSAPDKSGLPSDRFSAERTGGSVSTLTIQRTQQEDSAVYLCASSLGLAGDLEQFFGPGTRLTVL.

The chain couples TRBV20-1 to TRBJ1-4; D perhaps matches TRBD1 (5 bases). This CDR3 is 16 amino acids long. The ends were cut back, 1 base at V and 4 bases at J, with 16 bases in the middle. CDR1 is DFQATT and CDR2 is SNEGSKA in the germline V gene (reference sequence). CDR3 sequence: CSARGPGLNLNEKLFF. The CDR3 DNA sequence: TGCAGTGCTAGAGGCCCGGGACTTAATCTTAATGAAAAACTGTTTTTT.

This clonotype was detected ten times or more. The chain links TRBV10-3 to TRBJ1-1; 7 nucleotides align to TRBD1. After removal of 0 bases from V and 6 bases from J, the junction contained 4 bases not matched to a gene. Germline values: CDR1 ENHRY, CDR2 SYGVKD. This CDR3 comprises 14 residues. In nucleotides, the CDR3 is TGTGCCATCAGTGAGTCGACAGGGAGCTCTGAAGCTTTCTTT. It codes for CAISESTGSSEAFF.

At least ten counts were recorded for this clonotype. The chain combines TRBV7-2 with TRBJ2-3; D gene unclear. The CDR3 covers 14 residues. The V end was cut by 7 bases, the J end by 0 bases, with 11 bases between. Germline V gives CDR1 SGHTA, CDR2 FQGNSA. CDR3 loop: CASNPTRSTDTQYF. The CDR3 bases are TGTGCCAGCAACCCCACACGTAGCACAGATACGCAGTATTTT.

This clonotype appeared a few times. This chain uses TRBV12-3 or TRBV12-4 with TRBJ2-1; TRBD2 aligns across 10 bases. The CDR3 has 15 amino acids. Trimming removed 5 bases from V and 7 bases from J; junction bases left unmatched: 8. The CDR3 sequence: CASSPSGRAANEQFF. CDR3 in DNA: TGTGCCAGCAGTCCGAGCGGGAGGGCCGCGAATGAGCAGTTCTTC.

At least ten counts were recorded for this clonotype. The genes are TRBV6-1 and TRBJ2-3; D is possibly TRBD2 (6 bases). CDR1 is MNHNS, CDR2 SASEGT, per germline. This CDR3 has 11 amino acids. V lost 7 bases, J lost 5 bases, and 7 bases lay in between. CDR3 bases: TGTGCCAGCACCGGGAGAGATACGCAGTATTTT. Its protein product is CASTGRDTQYF.

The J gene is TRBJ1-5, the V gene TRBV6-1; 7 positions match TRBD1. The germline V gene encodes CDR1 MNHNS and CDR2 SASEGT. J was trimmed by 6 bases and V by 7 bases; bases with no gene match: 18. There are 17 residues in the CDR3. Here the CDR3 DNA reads TGTGCCAGCATCGATGGGAGACAGGGAGGTGGTATTCAGCCCCAGCATTTT. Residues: CASIDGRQGGGIQPQHF.

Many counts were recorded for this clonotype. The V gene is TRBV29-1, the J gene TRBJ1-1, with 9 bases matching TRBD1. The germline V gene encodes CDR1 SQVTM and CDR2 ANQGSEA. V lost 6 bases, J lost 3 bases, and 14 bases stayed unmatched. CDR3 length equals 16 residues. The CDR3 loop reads CSVRGQGKSGDTEAFF. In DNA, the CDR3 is TGCAGCGTAAGGGGACAGGGAAAATCGGGAGACACTGAAGCTTTCTTT.

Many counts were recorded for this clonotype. CDR3 nucleotide sequence: TGTGCCAGCAGCCATTTGGGGCAGGGATATGGCTACACCTTC. Encoded protein: CASSHLGQGYGYTF. The J gene is TRBJ1-2, the V gene TRBV7-2; D is possibly TRBD1 (5 bases). Germline lookup yields CDR1 SGHTA and CDR2 FQGNSA. There are 14 residues in the CDR3. The V gene lost 5 bases and the J gene lost 5 bases, with 15 bases spanning the gap.

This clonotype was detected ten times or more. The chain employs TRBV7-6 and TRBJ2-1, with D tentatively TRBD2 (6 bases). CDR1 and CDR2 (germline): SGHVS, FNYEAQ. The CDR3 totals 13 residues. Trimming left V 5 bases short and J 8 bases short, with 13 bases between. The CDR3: CASSRGTFDEQFF. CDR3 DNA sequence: TGTGCCAGCAGCCGTGGGACTTTTGATGAGCAGTTCTTC. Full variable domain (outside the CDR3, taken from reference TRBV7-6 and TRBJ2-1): GAGVSQSPRYKVTKRGQDVALRCDPISGHVSLYWYRQALGQGPEFLTYFNYEAQQDKSGLPNDRFSAERPEGSISTLTIQRTEQRDSAMYRCASSRGTFDEQFFGPGTRLTVL.

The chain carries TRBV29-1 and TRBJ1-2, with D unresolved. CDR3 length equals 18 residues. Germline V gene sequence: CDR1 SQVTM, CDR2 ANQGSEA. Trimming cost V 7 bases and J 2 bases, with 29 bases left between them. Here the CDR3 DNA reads TGCAGCGGCAAGTTAATTTCAGGTTCCCCCATTCCAAACTATGGCTACACCTTC. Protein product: CSGKLISGSPIPNYGYTF.